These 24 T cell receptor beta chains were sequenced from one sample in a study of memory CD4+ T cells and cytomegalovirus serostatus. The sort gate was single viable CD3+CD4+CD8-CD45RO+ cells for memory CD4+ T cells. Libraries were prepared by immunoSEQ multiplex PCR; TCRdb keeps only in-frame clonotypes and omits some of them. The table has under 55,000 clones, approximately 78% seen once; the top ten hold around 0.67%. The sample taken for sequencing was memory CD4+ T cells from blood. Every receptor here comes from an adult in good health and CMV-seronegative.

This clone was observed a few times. The CDR3 spells CASSSLTGQGNGNTIYF. DNA for the CDR3: TGTGCCAGCAGTTCTTTGACCGGGCAGGGGAACGGAAACACCATATATTTT. V is TRBV28 and J is TRBJ1-3, with D tentatively TRBD1 (6 bases). The CDR3 totals 17 residues. The V gene's germline CDR1 is MDHEN and CDR2 SYDVKM. The germline V and J ends were trimmed by 4 bases and 4 bases, with 20 bases remaining between them.

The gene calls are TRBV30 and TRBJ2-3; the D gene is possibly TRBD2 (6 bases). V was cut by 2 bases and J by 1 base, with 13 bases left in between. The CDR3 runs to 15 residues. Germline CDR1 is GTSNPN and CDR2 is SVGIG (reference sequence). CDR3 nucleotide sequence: TGTGCCTGGAGTCGTGATCCGGGGGGCACAGATACGCAGTATTTT. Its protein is CAWSRDPGGTDTQYF.

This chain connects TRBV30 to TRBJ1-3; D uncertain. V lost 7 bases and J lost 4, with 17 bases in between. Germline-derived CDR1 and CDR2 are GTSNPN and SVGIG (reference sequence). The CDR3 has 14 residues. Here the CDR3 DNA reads TGTGCCTCCACCTACCCCGAGGGAGGAAACACCATATATTTT. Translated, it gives CASTYPEGGNTIYF.

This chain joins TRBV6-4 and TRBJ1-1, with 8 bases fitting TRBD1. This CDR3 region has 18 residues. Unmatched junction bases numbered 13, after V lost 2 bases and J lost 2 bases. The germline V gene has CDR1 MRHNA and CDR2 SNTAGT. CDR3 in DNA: TGTGCCAGCAGTGACGTTGATGGGACAGGAGGGAAAAACACTGAAGCTTTCTTT. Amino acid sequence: CASSDVDGTGGKNTEAFF.

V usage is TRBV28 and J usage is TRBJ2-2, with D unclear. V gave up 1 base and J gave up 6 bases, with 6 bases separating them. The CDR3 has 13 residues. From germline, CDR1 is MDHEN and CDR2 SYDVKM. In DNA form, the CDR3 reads TGTGCCAGCAGTTTATCCCTAGCCGGGGAGCTGTTTTTT. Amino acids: CASSLSLAGELFF.

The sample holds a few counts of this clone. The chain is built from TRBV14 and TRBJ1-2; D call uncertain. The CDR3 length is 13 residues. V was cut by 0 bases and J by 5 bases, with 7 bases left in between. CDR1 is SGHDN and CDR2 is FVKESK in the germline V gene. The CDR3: CASSQDYSYGYTF. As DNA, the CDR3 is TGTGCCAGCAGCCAAGATTACTCTTATGGCTACACCTTC.

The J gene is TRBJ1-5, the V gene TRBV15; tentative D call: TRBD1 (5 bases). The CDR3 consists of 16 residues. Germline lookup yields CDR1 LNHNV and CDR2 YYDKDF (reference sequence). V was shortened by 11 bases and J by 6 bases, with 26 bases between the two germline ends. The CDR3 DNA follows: TGTGCCTCCCGTAACAGCGGGGCTGTGAGAGTTCAGCCCCAGCATTTT. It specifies CASRNSGAVRVQPQHF.

Here the CDR3 reads CASPVAVAGRSQYF. As DNA, the CDR3 is TGTGCCAGCCCCGTCGCAGTAGCGGGAAGAAGCCAGTACTTC. The chain is built from TRBV21-1 and TRBJ2-7; the table names TRBD2, a call not compared with the DNA. TRBV21-1 is labeled a pseudogene. The CDR3 runs to 14 residues.

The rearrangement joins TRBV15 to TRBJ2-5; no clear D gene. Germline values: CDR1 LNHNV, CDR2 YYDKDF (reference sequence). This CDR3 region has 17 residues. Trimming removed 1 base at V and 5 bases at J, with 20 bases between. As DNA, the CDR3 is TGTGCCACCAGCAGAGCCCCATCAGCCGGGTGGGTGGAGACCCAGTACTTC. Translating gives CATSRAPSAGWVETQYF.

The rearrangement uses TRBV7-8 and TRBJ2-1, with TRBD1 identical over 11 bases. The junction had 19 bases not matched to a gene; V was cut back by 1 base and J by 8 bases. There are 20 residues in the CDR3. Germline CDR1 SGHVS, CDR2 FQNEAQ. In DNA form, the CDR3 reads TGTGCCAGCAGCTTAGTCGGACAGGGGGCGCGGAGCGGCCTTGTTCATGAGCAGTTCTTC. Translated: CASSLVGQGARSGLVHEQFF.

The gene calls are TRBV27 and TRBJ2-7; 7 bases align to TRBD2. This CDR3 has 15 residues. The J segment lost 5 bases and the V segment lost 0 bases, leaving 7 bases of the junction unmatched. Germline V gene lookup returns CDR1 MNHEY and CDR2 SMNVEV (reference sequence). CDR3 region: CASSLSRGSLHEQYF. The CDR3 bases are TGTGCCAGCAGTTTATCTCGCGGGAGTCTGCACGAGCAGTACTTC.

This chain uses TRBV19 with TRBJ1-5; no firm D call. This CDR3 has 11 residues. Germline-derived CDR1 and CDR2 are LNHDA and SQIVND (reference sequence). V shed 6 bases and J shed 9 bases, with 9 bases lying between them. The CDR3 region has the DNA TGTGCCAGTAGCCGAAAGGGGCCCCAGCATTTT. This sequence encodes CASSRKGPQHF. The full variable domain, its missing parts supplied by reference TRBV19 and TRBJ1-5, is DGGITQSPKYLFRKEGQNVTLSCEQNLNHDAMYWYRQDPGQGLRLIYYSQIVNDFQKGDIAEGYSVSREKKESFPLTVTSAQKNPTAFYLCASSRKGPQHFGDGTRLSIL.

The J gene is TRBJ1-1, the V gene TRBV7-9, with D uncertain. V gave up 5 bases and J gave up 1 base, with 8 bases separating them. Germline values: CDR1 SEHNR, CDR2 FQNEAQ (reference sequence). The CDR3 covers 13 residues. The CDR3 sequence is CASSPDSNTEAFF. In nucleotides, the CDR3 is TGTGCCAGCAGCCCAGACTCGAACACTGAAGCTTTCTTT.

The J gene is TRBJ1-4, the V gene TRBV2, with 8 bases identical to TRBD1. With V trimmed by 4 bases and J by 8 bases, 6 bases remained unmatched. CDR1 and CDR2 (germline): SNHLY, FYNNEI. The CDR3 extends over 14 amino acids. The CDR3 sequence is CASSVETGVEKLFF. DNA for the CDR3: TGTGCCAGCAGTGTAGAGACAGGGGTAGAAAAACTGTTTTTT.

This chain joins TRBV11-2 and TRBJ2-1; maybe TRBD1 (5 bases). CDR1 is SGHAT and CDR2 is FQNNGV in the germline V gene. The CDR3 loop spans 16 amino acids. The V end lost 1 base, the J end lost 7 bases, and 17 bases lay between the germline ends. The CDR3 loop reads CASSLVKGRFGNEQFF. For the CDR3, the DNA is TGTGCCAGCAGCTTAGTAAAGGGGCGCTTTGGGAATGAGCAGTTCTTC.

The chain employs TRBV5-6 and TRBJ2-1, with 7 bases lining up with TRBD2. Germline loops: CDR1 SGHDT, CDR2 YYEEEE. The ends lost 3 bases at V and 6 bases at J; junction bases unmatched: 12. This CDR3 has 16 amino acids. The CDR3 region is CASSSTGTMKANEQFF. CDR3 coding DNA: TGTGCCAGCAGCTCGACCGGGACTATGAAGGCCAATGAGCAGTTCTTC.

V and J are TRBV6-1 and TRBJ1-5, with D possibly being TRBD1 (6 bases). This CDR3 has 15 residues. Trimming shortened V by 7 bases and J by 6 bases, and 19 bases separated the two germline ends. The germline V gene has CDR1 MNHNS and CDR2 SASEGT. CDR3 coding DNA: TGTGCCAGCACCTTAAACAGGGAACTGAGTCAGCCCCAGCATTTT. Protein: CASTLNRELSQPQHF.

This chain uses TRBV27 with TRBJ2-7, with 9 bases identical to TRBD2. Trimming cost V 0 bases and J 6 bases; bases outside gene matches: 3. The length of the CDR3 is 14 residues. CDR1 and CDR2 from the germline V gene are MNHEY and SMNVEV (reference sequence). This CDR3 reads CASSLSGTSSEQYF. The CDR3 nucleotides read TGTGCCAGCAGTTTATCTGGGACTAGCTCCGAGCAGTACTTC.

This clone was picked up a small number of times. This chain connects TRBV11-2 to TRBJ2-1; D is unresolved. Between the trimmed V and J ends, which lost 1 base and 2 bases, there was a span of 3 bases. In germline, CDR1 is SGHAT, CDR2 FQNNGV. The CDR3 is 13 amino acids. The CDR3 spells CASSLVAYNEQFF. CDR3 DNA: TGTGCCAGCAGCTTAGTTGCCTACAATGAGCAGTTCTTC.

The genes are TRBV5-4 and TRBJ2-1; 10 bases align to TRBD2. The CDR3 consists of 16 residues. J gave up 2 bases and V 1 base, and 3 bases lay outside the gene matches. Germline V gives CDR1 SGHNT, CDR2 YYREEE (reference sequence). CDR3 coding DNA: TGTGCCAGCAGCTTGAAAGGGACTAGCGCCTACAATGAGCAGTTCTTC. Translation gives CASSLKGTSAYNEQFF. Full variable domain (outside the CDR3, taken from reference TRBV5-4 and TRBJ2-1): ETGVTQSPTHLIKTRGQQVTLRCSSQSGHNTVSWYQQALGQGPQFIFQYYREEENGRGNFPPRFSGLQFPNYSSELNVNALELDDSALYLCASSLKGTSAYNEQFFGPGTRLTVL.

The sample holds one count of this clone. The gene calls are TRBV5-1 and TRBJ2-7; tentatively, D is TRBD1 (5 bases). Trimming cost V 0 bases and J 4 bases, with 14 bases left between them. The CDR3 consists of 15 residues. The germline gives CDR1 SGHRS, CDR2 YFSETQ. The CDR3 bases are TGCGCCAGCAGCTTGGAACCGGCCAGGACATACGAGCAGTACTTC. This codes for CASSLEPARTYEQYF.

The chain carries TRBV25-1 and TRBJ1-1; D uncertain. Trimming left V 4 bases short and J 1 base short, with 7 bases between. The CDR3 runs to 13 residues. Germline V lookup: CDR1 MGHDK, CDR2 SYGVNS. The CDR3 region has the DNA TGTGCCAGCAGTGGGGCGCGGAACACTGAAGCTTTCTTT. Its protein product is CASSGARNTEAFF.

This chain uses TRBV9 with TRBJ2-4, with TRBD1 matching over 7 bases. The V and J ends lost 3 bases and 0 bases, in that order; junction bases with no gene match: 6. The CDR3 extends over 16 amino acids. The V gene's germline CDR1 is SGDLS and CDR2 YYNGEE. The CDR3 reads CASSGGTAVAKNIQYF. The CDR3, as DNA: TGTGCCAGCAGCGGTGGGACAGCCGTAGCCAAAAACATTCAGTACTTC.

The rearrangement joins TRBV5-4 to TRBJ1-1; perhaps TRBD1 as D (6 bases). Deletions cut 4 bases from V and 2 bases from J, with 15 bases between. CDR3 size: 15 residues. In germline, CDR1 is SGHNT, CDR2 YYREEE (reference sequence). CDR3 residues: CASSPGGARNTEAFF. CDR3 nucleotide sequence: TGTGCCAGCAGCCCCGGGGGGGCGAGAAACACTGAAGCTTTCTTT.